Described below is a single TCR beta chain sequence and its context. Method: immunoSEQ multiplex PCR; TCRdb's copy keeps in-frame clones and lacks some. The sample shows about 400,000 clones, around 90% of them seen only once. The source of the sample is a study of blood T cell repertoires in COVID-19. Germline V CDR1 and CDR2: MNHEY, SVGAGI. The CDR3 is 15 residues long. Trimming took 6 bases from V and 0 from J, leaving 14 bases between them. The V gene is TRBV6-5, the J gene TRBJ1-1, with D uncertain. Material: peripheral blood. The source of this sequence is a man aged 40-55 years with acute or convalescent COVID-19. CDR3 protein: CASRRSSVMNTEAFF. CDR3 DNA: TGTGCCAGCAGGAGGAGTAGCGTTATGAACACTGAAGCTTTCTTT.